This TCR beta chain was obtained from a study of blood T cells in healthy people across ages. Whole-study context: Using template switching, researchers captured about one barcoded beta molecule for each two T cells.

There were at least 5 micrograms of total RNA extracted from every sample. The use of a sample-barcoded 5' primer and a J-beta primer mix characterized a second PCR of about 6 to 11 cycles. TCRdb ran MiXCR on the 5' RACE reads and lists one entry per CDR3 protein. Of 550,000 to 650,000 distinct CDR3 sequences listed, approximately 30% are singletons. Trimming removed 0 bases at V and 3 bases at J, with 10 bases between. This CDR3 is 15 amino acids long. Germline V gives CDR1 SGHRS, CDR2 YFSETQ. This clonotype was detected ten times or more. Its antigen is not identified. Study observations and caveats: It was the long-lived donors that had more naive CD4+ cells and higher diversity than aged donors.

Source material: blood. This receptor was identified in a woman of 80 years or more in good health. The gene calls are TRBV5-1 and TRBJ1-5; D ambiguous. CDR3 in DNA: TGCGCCAGCAGCTTGGAAGGTGACACCAATCAGCCCCAGCATTTT. Translating it yields CASSLEGDTNQPQHF.